This T cell receptor (beta chain) was found in a study of graft-versus-host responses after intestinal transplantation. Study overall: Induction using anti-thymocyte globulin, followed by tacrolimus and steroids for two to three years, was given to all recipients.

This CDR3 spans 15 amino acids. V lost 5 bases and J lost 3, with 14 bases in between. Germline values: CDR1 SGHAT, CDR2 FQDESV (reference sequence). General observations from the study: Early post-transplant falls in HvG clones accompanied the peak levels of circulating GvH clones. GvH clones occurred in recipient marrow; some first appeared in ileum or blood. Patients who carried graft-donor T cell macrochimerism also had high graft-versus-host to host-versus-graft clonal ratios in their allografts.

Details on this clone: Its target is not known.

The data were produced by immunoSEQ multiplex PCR, yet TCRdb's version contains in-frame clones alone and is incomplete. The profile shows 93,000 or so clones, roughly 93% of them singletons. The chain is built from TRBV11-1 and TRBJ2-1; D may be TRBD1 (6 bases). Sequenced material: unstimulated CD8+ T cells sorted from spleen or lymph node cells, taken before intestinal transplant. The TCR comes from a human donor who received an intestinal transplant. CDR3: CASSTRRDNYNEQFF. In nucleotides, the CDR3 is TGTGCCAGCAGCACCCGCCGGGACAACTACAATGAGCAGTTCTTC.